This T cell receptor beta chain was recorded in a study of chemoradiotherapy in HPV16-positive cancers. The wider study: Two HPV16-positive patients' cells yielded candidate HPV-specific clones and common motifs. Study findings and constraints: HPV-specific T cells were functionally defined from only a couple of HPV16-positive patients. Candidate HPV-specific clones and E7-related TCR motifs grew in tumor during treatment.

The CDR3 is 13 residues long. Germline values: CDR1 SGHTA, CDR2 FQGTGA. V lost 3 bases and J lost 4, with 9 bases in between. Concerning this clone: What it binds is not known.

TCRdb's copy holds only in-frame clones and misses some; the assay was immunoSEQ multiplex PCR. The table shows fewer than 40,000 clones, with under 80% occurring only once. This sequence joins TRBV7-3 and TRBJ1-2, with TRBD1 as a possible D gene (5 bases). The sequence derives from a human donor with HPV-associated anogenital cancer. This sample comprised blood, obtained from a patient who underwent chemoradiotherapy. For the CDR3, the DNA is TGTGCCAGCAGCTTGGGACGGCCCTATGGCTACACCTTC. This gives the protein CASSLGRPYGYTF.